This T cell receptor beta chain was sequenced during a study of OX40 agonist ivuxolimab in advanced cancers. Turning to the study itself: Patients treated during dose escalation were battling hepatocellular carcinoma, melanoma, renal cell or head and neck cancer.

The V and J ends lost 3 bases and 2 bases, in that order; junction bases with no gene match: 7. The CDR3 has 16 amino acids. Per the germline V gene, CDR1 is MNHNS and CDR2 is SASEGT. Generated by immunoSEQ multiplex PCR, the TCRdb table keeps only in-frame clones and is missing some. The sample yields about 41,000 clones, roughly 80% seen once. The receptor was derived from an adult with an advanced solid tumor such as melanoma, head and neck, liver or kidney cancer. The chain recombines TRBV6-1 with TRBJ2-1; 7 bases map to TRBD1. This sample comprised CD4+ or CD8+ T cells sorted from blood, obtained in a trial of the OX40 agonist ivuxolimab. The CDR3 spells CASSERTGKTYNEQFF. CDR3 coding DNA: TGTGCCAGCAGTGAGAGGACAGGCAAAACCTACAATGAGCAGTTCTTC.